This entry lists 3 T cell receptor beta chains sequenced from one sample in a study of patients and donors after allogeneic stem cell transplantation. MiXCR was run by TCRdb on the RT-PCR reads, yielding one entry per CDR3 protein. The data show about a million distinct CDR3 sequences, roughly 17% seen once. Input material: blood, either unsorted or a sorted T cell fraction (not recorded which). All receptors come from a human donor who was either an allogeneic HSCT recipient or a stem cell or donor lymphocyte infusion donor (not recorded which). It is not recorded whose cells these are; they may come from a transplant donor.

In this sample, this clonotype turned up a few times. J is TRBJ2-7 and V is TRBV4-3; 10 bases agree with TRBD2. The CDR3 spans 16 residues. Germline trimming cut 0 bases from V and 3 bases from J; bases unmatched to any gene: 5. The germline V gene has CDR1 LGHNA and CDR2 YSLEER. CDR3 coding DNA: TGCGCCAGCAGCCAAGATTGGGCTAGCGGGGGCTACGAGCAGTACTTC. The encoded protein is CASSQDWASGGYEQYF.

The chain has TRBV20-1 and TRBJ2-1, with D possibly TRBD2 on 5 matching bases. CDR1 is DFQATT, CDR2 SNEGSKA, per germline (reference sequence). The CDR3 has 15 residues. V gave up 3 bases and J gave up 0 bases, with 12 bases separating them. The CDR3 nucleotides are TGCAGTGCTAGCAAACTAGAAAGCTCCTACAATGAGCAGTTCTTC. Translating it yields CSASKLESSYNEQFF.

The chain couples TRBV3-1 to TRBJ2-1, with D unclear. V was trimmed by 3 bases and J by 0 bases, leaving 21 bases between them. The CDR3 totals 19 residues. Germline CDR1 and CDR2: LGHDT and YNNKEL (reference sequence). Written as DNA, the CDR3 is TGTGCCAGCAGCCAGGATTCCTCCAAACGGCGGTTCTCCTACAATGAGCAGTTCTTC. It is translated as CASSQDSSKRRFSYNEQFF.